This T cell receptor (beta chain) was captured in a study of Graves' ophthalmopathy and Graves' hyperthyroidism. The authors amplified TCR beta CDR3 regions from RNA transcripts. After a first-round RT-PCR with HTBI primers, a second-round multiplex PCR was run. TCRdb analysed the multiplex PCR reads with MiXCR anew, one entry per CDR3 protein. Here the sample spans under 350,000 distinct CDR3 sequences, about a sixth being singletons. This clonotype was counted at least ten times. Its specificity is not known. Overall study findings and caveats: The authors also found most expanded thyroid clonotypes above 0.001 frequency in blood.

Certain patients were not enrolled. These were patients with other autoimmune diseases, uncontrolled infections, pregnancy or lactation. Per germline, CDR1 MNHEY and CDR2 SVGEGT. This CDR3 spans 15 amino acids. Trimming stripped 6 bases from V and 2 bases from J, with 17 bases between. The V gene is TRBV6-2 or TRBV6-3, the J gene TRBJ2-7; D might be TRBD2 (7 bases). The sequenced sample consisted of peripheral blood. The sequence came from an adult man with Graves' ophthalmopathy. The CDR3 DNA sequence: TGTGCCAGCAGGCTAAACGGGGGGCATCCCTACGAGCAGTACTTC. Its protein is CASRLNGGHPYEQYF.